Listed below are T cell receptor beta chains from one sample, sequenced in a study of CD8+CD57+ T cells in acquired aplastic anemia. Using its own MiXCR run on the reads, TCRdb lists one record per CDR3 protein. The repertoire holds roughly 170,000 distinct CDR3 sequences, with nearly 50% as singletons. Sequencing was carried out using sorted CD4+, CD8+, or CD8+CD57+ T cells (not recorded which) from PBMCs. The receptor source for this set is a human donor with aplastic anemia. Each CDR3 is given with its conserved first and last residue. The D gene is left open where the match is weak. Only part of the rows carry a size: once, few, many, or a class if the clone is expanded.

abundance,d_gene,v_gene,j_gene,CDR3nt,CDR3aa
-,-,TRBV12-3/TRBV12-4,TRBJ2-6,TGTGCCAGCACCGAAACAGGGCCTGGGGCCAACGTCCTGACTTTC,CASTETGPGANVLTF
-,-,TRBV2,TRBJ1-6,TGCGCCAGCAGCCCGGGCGATAATTCACCCCTCCACTTT,CASSPGDNSPLHF
-,-,TRBV19,TRBJ2-2,TGTGCCAGTAGTATAGATGGCCGGACCGGGGAGCTGTTTTTT,CASSIDGRTGELFF
few,-,TRBV10-3,TRBJ1-2,TGTGCCATCAGCCGCCCGACGGGAAACTATGGCTACACCTTC,CAISRPTGNYGYTF
many,-,TRBV6-1,TRBJ1-2,TGTGCCAGCAGGCAGGGCGACTATGGCTACACCTTC,CASRQGDYGYTF
-,-,TRBV29-1,TRBJ2-5,TGCAGCGTCCGGAGGGAGCAAGAGACCCAGTACTTC,CSVRREQETQYF
once,-,TRBV7-8,TRBJ2-2,TGTGCCAGCAGCGAGGACGGCACCGGGGAGCTGTTTTTT,CASSEDGTGELFF
-,TRBD1,TRBV25-1,TRBJ1-2,TGTGCCAGCAGTGCCGATGTAACAGGGGGATATGGCTACACCTTC,CASSADVTGGYGYTF
many,-,TRBV10-3,TRBJ2-3,TGTGCCATCAAAACGGGACTCAACACAGATACGCAGTATTTT,CAIKTGLNTDTQYF
many,-,TRBV20-1,TRBJ1-4,TGCAGTGCTAGAGATTCCGGGAGAACTAATGAAAAACTGTTTTTT,CSARDSGRTNEKLFF
-,TRBD1,TRBV29-1,TRBJ2-5,TGCAGCGTTGGACAGGGGATCAAGGAGACCCAGTACTTC,CSVGQGIKETQYF
-,-,TRBV2,TRBJ1-5,TGTGCCAGCAGGGCCACAGACGCACCCCAGCATTTT,CASRATDAPQHF
few,-,TRBV24-1,TRBJ2-3,TGTGCCACCAGTGACCCAGGACACCTCCCCGATACGCAGTATTTT,CATSDPGHLPDTQYF
many,TRBD1,TRBV7-8,TRBJ1-3,TGTGCCAGCAGCTCCGGACAGGGCTCTGGAAACACCATATATTTT,CASSSGQGSGNTIYF
once,TRBD2,TRBV20-1,TRBJ2-3,TGCAGTGCTAACCCCATAGCGGGGGGGACAGATACGCAGTATTTT,CSANPIAGGTDTQYF
many,TRBD1,TRBV7-2,TRBJ1-4,TGTGCCAGCAGCTTAGTTCCAGGGGGCTCTGAAAAACTGTTTTTT,CASSLVPGGSEKLFF
-,-,TRBV20-1,TRBJ2-1,TGCAGTGCACCGAGCGGAAGCTCCTACAATGAGCAGTTCTTC,CSAPSGSSYNEQFF
once,-,TRBV12-3/TRBV12-4,TRBJ2-7,TGTGCCAGCCTTTCCAGCGTCTACGAGCAGTACTTC,CASLSSVYEQYF
many,-,TRBV6-2/TRBV6-3,TRBJ2-7,TGTGCCAGCAGTTACTCGATCCCCCCCTACAGCTACGAGCAGTACTTC,CASSYSIPPYSYEQYF
many,-,TRBV3-1,TRBJ1-4,TGTGCCAGCAGCCAAGTCCAGGAAAAACTGTTTTTT,CASSQVQEKLFF
-,TRBD1,TRBV15,TRBJ2-1,TGTGCCACCAGCAGCAGGGGGCGAGACAATGAGCAGTTCTTC,CATSSRGRDNEQFF
many,TRBD1,TRBV19,TRBJ1-2,TGTGCCAGTAGTATTGACAGGGGGAGTATAGATGGCTACACCTTC,CASSIDRGSIDGYTF
many,TRBD1,TRBV3-1,TRBJ1-6,TGTGCCAGCGGACAGGCTCTCTCCTATAATTCACCCCTCCACTTT,CASGQALSYNSPLHF
many,-,TRBV4-2,TRBJ1-3,TGTGCCAGCAGTCAGGACGCAGGGAACACCATATATTTT,CASSQDAGNTIYF
-,-,TRBV20-1,TRBJ2-7,TGCAGTGCTGTCGACAGAGACTACCATCGCGAGCAGTACTTC,CSAVDRDYHREQYF
-,-,TRBV25-1,TRBJ1-4,TGTGCCAGCAGTGAATGGGTGGGAACTAATGTAAAACTGTTTTTT,CASSEWVGTNVKLFF
-,-,TRBV24-1,TRBJ1-2,TGTGCCACCAGTGATTTCGGGACTAACTATGGCTACACCTTC,CATSDFGTNYGYTF
-,-,TRBV5-6,TRBJ1-5,TGTGCCAGCAGCTTGGACGGTAATCAGCCCCAGCATTTT,CASSLDGNQPQHF
few,TRBD1,TRBV11-2,TRBJ1-1,TGTGCCAGCAGCTTAGGGGACAGGAACACTGAAGCTTTCTTT,CASSLGDRNTEAFF
-,-,TRBV9,TRBJ2-2,TGTGCCAGCGACGAGAACACCGGGGAGCTGTTTTTT,CASDENTGELFF
many,-,TRBV7-8,TRBJ2-5,TGTGCCAGCAGCTTAGCGACGGGCTTGGGTCAAGAGACCCAGTACTTC,CASSLATGLGQETQYF
-,-,TRBV6-1,TRBJ1-1,TGTGCCAGCAGTCAACCTGGACGGGAAGCTGAAGCTTTCTTT,CASSQPGREAEAFF
-,-,TRBV2,TRBJ2-3,TGTGCCAGCAGCTGGACAGAAAGCACAGATACGCAGTATTTT,CASSWTESTDTQYF
-,-,TRBV2,TRBJ1-2,TGTGCCAGCAGTCCCTCGACCTATGGCTACACCTTC,CASSPSTYGYTF
-,-,TRBV9,TRBJ2-2,TGTGCCAGCAGCGTATCCGGGAGGAACACCGGGGAGCTGTTTTTT,CASSVSGRNTGELFF
-,-,TRBV19,TRBJ1-1,TGTGCCAGTAGTCGGGGACCCGAAGCTTTCTTT,CASSRGPEAFF
-,-,TRBV19,TRBJ1-6,TGTGCCAGTAGTATAGCCGGATACTCACCCCTCCACTTT,CASSIAGYSPLHF
many,-,TRBV12-3/TRBV12-4,TRBJ1-1,TGTGCCAGCAGTTCCTTCAGGGGGAACACTGAAGCTTTCTTT,CASSSFRGNTEAFF
once,TRBD1,TRBV19,TRBJ2-1,TGTGCCAGTAGTTTAAGGACAGGGGGGAATGAGCAGTTCTTC,CASSLRTGGNEQFF
once,-,TRBV2,TRBJ2-1,TGTGCCAGCAGGGAAGTAGATGGGCCCTACAATGAGCAGTTCTTC,CASREVDGPYNEQFF
-,TRBD1,TRBV18,TRBJ2-2,TGTGCCAGCTCACCGCCCGGGACAGGGATAGGGGAGCTGTTTTTT,CASSPPGTGIGELFF
-,TRBD1,TRBV2,TRBJ2-5,TGTGCCAGCAGGACAGGGGCCTGGACCCAGTACTTC,CASRTGAWTQYF
many,TRBD1,TRBV5-1,TRBJ2-2,TGCGCCAGCAGACGACGGGACAGGGCGGGAAACACCGGGGAGCTGTTTTTT,CASRRRDRAGNTGELFF
many,TRBD1,TRBV5-1,TRBJ1-1,TGCGCCAGCAGACAAGTAGGGGGCGATGAAGCTTTCTTT,CASRQVGGDEAFF
-,TRBD1,TRBV7-3,TRBJ2-7,TGTGCCAGCAGCTTATCGGGACAGCCGATAAACGAGCAGTACTTC,CASSLSGQPINEQYF
-,TRBD2,TRBV15,TRBJ2-7,TGTGCCACCAGCCTAAGCGGGGGGGATTCCTACGAGCAGTACTTC,CATSLSGGDSYEQYF
-,TRBD2,TRBV7-9,TRBJ2-3,TGTGCCAGCAGCTCCCTAGCGGGGGAGTATTTT,CASSSLAGEYF
many,-,TRBV12-3/TRBV12-4,TRBJ1-3,TGTGCCAGCAGTTTGGGTCAGTTCTCTGGAAACACCATATATTTT,CASSLGQFSGNTIYF
-,TRBD1,TRBV5-1,TRBJ1-3,TGCGCCAGCAGCACCGGGACAGCCTCTGGAAACACCATATATTTT,CASSTGTASGNTIYF
few,-,TRBV2,TRBJ2-7,TGTGCCAGCACTCGAACCCTCGACAACTACGAGCAGTACTTC,CASTRTLDNYEQYF
-,-,TRBV20-1,TRBJ2-7,TGCAGTGCTAGAGAACTTACCGGGGCCTACGAGCAGTACTTC,CSARELTGAYEQYF
-,TRBD2,TRBV9,TRBJ2-4,TGTGCCAGCAGCTTGGGGGGGAACATTCAGTACTTC,CASSLGGNIQYF
-,-,TRBV5-1,TRBJ2-2,TGCGCCAGCAGCTTGGAGCTGTTTTTT,CASSLELFF
many,TRBD1,TRBV5-4,TRBJ2-7,TGTGCCAGCAGCCCCGGGACAGTCTACGAGCAGTACTTC,CASSPGTVYEQYF
-,-,TRBV25-1,TRBJ1-1,TGTGCCAGCAGTTCTAGGTTGAACACTGAAGCTTTCTTT,CASSSRLNTEAFF
-,TRBD1,TRBV10-3,TRBJ1-2,TGTGCCATCAGCGATACACAGGGGATCTACACCTTC,CAISDTQGIYTF
-,TRBD1,TRBV2,TRBJ1-2,TGTGCCAGCAGTCCACAGGGGTCCGAGGGCTACACCTTC,CASSPQGSEGYTF
many,-,TRBV19,TRBJ2-6,TGTGCCAGTAGTCCCCTTGGGGCCTCTGGGGCCAACGTCCTGACTTTC,CASSPLGASGANVLTF
-,-,TRBV11-2,TRBJ2-1,TGTGCCAGCAGTATAGGGGGGACCTACAATGAGCAGTTCTTC,CASSIGGTYNEQFF